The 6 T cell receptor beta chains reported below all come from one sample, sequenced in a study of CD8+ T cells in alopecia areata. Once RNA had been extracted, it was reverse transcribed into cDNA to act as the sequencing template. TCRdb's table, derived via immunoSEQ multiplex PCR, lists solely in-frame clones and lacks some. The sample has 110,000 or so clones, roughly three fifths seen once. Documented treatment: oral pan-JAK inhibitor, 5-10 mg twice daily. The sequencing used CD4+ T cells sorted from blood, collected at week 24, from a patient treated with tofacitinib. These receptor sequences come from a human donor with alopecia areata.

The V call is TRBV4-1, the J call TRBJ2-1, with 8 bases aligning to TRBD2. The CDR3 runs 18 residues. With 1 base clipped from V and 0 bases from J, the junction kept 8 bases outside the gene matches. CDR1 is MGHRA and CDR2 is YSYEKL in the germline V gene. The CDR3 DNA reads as TGCGCCAGCAGCCAAGTCGATCTGGGACTAGTCTCCTACAATGAGCAGTTCTTC. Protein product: CASSQVDLGLVSYNEQFF.

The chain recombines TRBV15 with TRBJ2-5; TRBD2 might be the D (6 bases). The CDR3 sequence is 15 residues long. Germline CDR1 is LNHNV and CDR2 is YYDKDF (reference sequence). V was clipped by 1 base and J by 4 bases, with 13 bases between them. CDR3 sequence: CATSRAYGGVETQYF. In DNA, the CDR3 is TGTGCCACCAGCAGAGCCTACGGAGGGGTAGAGACCCAGTACTTC.

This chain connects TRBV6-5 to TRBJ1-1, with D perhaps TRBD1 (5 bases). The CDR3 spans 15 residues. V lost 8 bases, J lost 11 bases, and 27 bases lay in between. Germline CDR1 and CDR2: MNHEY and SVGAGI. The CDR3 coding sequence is TGTGCCAGCTCTCGAGTCGGAGGATTAAAAGGGGAGGCTTTCTTT. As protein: CASSRVGGLKGEAFF.

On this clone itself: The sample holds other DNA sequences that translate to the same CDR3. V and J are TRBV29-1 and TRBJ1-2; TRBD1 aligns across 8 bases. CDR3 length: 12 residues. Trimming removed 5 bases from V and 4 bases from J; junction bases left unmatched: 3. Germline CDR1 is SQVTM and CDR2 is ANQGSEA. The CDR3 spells CSVTGQGYGYTF. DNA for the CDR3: TGCAGCGTTACAGGACAGGGCTATGGCTACACCTTC.

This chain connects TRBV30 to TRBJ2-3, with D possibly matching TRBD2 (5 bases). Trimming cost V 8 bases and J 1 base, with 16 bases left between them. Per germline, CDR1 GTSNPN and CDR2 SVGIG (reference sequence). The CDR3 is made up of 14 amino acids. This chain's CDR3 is CARDGPGGTDTQYF. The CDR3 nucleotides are TGTGCCCGGGATGGGCCAGGCGGCACAGATACGCAGTATTTT.

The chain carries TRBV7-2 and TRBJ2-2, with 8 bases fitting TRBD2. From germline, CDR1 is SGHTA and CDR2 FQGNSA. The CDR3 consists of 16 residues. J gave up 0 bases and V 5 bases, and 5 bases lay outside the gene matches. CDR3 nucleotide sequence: TGTGCCAGCAGCCAGAGAGCGGGGGCGAACACCGGGGAGCTGTTTTTT. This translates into CASSQRAGANTGELFF.